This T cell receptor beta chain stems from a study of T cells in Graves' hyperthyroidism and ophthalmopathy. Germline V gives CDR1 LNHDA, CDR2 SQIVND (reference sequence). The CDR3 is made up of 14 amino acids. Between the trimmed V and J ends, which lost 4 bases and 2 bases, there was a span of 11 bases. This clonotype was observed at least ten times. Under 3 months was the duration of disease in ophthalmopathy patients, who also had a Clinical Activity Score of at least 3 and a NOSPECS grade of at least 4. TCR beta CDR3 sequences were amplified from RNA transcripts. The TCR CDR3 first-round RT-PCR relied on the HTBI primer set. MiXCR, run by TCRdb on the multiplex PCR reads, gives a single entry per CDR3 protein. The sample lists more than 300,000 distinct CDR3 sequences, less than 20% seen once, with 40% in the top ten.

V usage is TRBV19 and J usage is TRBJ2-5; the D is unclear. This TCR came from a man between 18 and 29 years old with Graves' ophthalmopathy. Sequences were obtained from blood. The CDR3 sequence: CASSSGRFQETQYF. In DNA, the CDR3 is TGTGCCAGTAGTAGTGGACGCTTTCAAGAGACCCAGTACTTC.